The 3 T cell receptor beta chains in this list originate from one sample, sequenced in a study of shared clonotypes between healthy human individuals. Only in-frame clones appear in the TCRdb table, and some are missing; sequencing was by immunoSEQ multiplex PCR. There are some 2.1 million clones in the sample; 85% to 95% occur only once, and over 1.5% lies in the top ten. CD8 cells classed as naive were CD45RO-negative and positively selected for CCR7, excluding terminally differentiated effector memory CD45RA+ cells. Material for sequencing was naive CD8+ T cells from PBMCs. The receptors derive from a man aged 18 to 29 in good health. Some clones in this sample may be carry-over from other donors' samples.

About this clone: This same CDR3 is encoded by further DNA sequences in the sample. V gene TRBV7-9 combines with J gene TRBJ2-7; 8 positions match TRBD1. Germline V gene data show CDR1 as SEHNR and CDR2 as FQNEAQ (reference sequence). Unmatched junction bases numbered 10, after V lost 5 bases and J lost 7 bases. The CDR3 spans 14 residues. CDR3 DNA sequence: TGTGCCAGCAGCCCGACAGGACAGGGTTATGAGCAGTACTTC. Amino acid sequence: CASSPTGQGYEQYF.

V and J are TRBV27 and TRBJ2-1; 10 bases are shared with TRBD2. The CDR3 consists of 17 residues. V shed 4 bases and J 2 bases; nucleotides not matched to a gene: 8. CDR1 and CDR2 from the germline V gene are MNHEY and SMNVEV (reference sequence). CDR3 residues: CASSSQTSGRTYNEQFF. The CDR3 DNA is TGTGCCAGCAGTTCCCAGACTAGCGGGCGAACCTACAATGAGCAGTTCTTC.

The chain uses TRBV10-3 and TRBJ2-7; D is ambiguous. Trimming took off 6 bases at V and 6 bases at J, with 15 bases between the two ends. CDR3 size: 13 residues. The germline gives CDR1 ENHRY, CDR2 SYGVKD. CDR3 region: CAISGSLRSEQYF. CDR3 coding DNA: TGTGCCATCAGCGGCTCACTCCGATCCGAGCAGTACTTC.